This TCR beta chain was sequenced for a study of blood T cell repertoires in COVID-19. Study context: Researchers got acute and convalescent COVID-19 samples from the United States, Italy and Spain.

Authors' analysis steps: It was from reference gene primer amplification that nucleated cell counts were estimated. TCRdb's copy holds only in-frame clones and misses some; the assay was immunoSEQ multiplex PCR. V and J calls and clone size are as listed in that table; D and trimming were resolved from the DNA. This sample carries 75,000 to 95,000 clones, 88% of them seen once, and the ten largest clones take approximately 6.3%. V was shortened by 1 base and J by 6 bases, with 15 bases between the two germline ends. Germline CDR1 SEHNR, CDR2 FQNEAQ (reference sequence). This CDR3 comprises 15 residues.

The V gene is TRBV7-9, the J gene TRBJ1-2; no clear D gene. The specimen was peripheral blood. This clonotype was sampled from a man between 45 and 60 years old with active COVID-19. The CDR3, as DNA: TGTGCCAGCAGCTTAGATTTATCGGGAATGGATGGCTACACCTTC. Residues: CASSLDLSGMDGYTF.